The clone carrying this T cell receptor (beta chain) was recorded at least ten times. This entry is derived from a study of T-cell reconstitution after alpha-beta-depleted transplantation in children. The CDR3 length is 14 residues. From germline, CDR1 is MNHEY and CDR2 SMNVEV (reference sequence). V shed 5 bases and J 3 bases; nucleotides not matched to a gene: 4. For TCRbeta, the library was prepared with unique molecular identifiers. Each CDR3 protein gets one entry after TCRdb re-called the PCR reads with MiXCR. The sample lists hundreds of thousands of distinct CDR3 sequences, under 13% seen once, with 28% in the top ten.

The sequencing here drew on PBMCs, taken before TCRalphabeta/CD19-depleted stem cell transplant. The chain carries TRBV27 and TRBJ2-7; 10 bases match TRBD1. This receptor was taken from a child under three years old with acute myeloid leukemia, due to receive a stem cell transplant. CDR3 in amino acids: CASSRDRGGYEQYF. Written as DNA, the CDR3 is TGTGCCAGCAGTCGGGACAGGGGTGGCTACGAGCAGTACTTC.